This T cell receptor beta chain was sequenced in a study of T cells in women clearing cervical HPV infection. The overall study: For cases, blood was sampled a median about 140 days after lesion detection, interquartile range about 90 to 200 days. Notes on the study in general: Cases and controls were distinguished at AUC 0.83 by richness and V genes. TRBV6-7 abundance was lower in cases than controls (0.11% versus 0.16%).

V was trimmed by 1 base and J by 2 bases, leaving 10 bases between them. Looked up from germline, CDR1 is LNHDA and CDR2 is SQIVND (reference sequence). The CDR3 contains 15 residues. Genomic DNA, averaging approximately 1,200 ng per sample, yielded TCR beta CDR3 via immunoSEQ. This table comes from immunoSEQ multiplex PCR, and its TCRdb copy is limited to in-frame clones, with some not included. The listing contains about 39,000 clones. For this clone: Its antigen remains unidentified. The CDR3 end is not reached by the read, which stops 3 residues before it; the germline J gene fills it in.

The chain carries TRBV19 and TRBJ2-3; D perhaps matches TRBD2 (7 bases). Sequencing used blood buffy coat. The clonotype originates from a woman between 18 and 70 years old with a cervical HPV16 infection that either progressed to CIN3+ or cleared (not recorded which). The CDR3 DNA, read in part, is TGTGCCAGTAGTATAGCGGGGGGCGCCACAGATACG. Translating gives CASSIAGGATDT. The complete CDR3 reads CASSIAGGATDTQYF.